The T cell receptor beta chain under discussion was sequenced for a study of T-cell reconstitution after alpha-beta-depleted transplantation in children. Germline V gene data show CDR1 as MGHRA and CDR2 as YSYEKL. The V and J ends lost 2 bases and 2 bases respectively, with 12 bases between them. The CDR3 has 15 residues. This clonotype was seen ten or more times. Preparation of the TCRbeta library used unique molecular identifiers. TCRdb analysed the PCR reads with MiXCR anew, one entry per CDR3 protein. The repertoire holds fewer than 1 million distinct CDR3 sequences, with roughly 15% as singletons.

This TCR derives from a male patient between 5 and 17 years old who had a stem cell transplant for acute lymphoblastic leukemia, so the T cells may come from the graft donor. Source: PBMCs, mostly from graft donor cells, taken 360 days after TCRalphabeta/CD19-depleted stem cell transplant. The rearrangement links TRBV4-1 to TRBJ1-2; D may be TRBD1 (6 bases). CDR3 region: CASSQPGTGNYGYTF. The CDR3 nucleotides are TGCGCCAGCAGCCAACCGGGCACAGGGAACTATGGCTACACCTTC.